This is a list of T cell receptor beta chains from one sample in a study of vaccination effects on CD4 cells after COVID-19. Some clones are missing from TCRdb's copy, which holds only in-frame ones; the method was immunoSEQ multiplex PCR. The table lists under 80,000 clones, 78% of them singletons. Antigen specificity for these receptors is unknown. This material consisted of CD4+ T cells from PBMCs cultured with SARS-CoV-2 spike peptides, taken before COVID-19 vaccination. These receptor sequences come from a human donor who received a COVID-19 vaccine. The CDR3 runs from the conserved cysteine through the conserved F or W. D genes are given only for firm matches. Size is stated for part of the rows, as once, few or many counts, or as a class when the clone is expanded.

>TRBJ1-4|TRBV7-3|TRBD1|.
CASSLRGQPNEKLFF
TGTGCCAGCAGCTTAAGGGGACAGCCTAATGAAAAACTGTTTTTT
>TRBJ1-3|TRBV7-3|.|.
CASSALRVSGNTIYF
TGTGCCAGCAGCGCTTTACGGGTGTCTGGAAACACCATATATTTT
>TRBJ1-1|TRBV18|.|.
CASSPRQGNTEAFF
TGTGCCAGCTCACCTCGGCAGGGTAACACTGAAGCTTTCTTT
>TRBJ1-1|TRBV7-9|.|.
CASSLDVNTEAFF
TGTGCCAGCAGCTTAGACGTGAACACTGAAGCTTTCTTT
>TRBJ1-5|TRBV24-1|TRBD1|.
CATSDTQGANQPQHF
TGTGCCACCAGTGATACCCAGGGGGCCAATCAGCCCCAGCATTTT
>TRBJ2-2|TRBV28|TRBD2|.
CASTFGGAGTGELFF
TGTGCCAGCACCTTCGGGGGGGCCGGCACCGGGGAGCTGTTTTTT
>TRBJ1-6|TRBV19|.|.
CASSKGLENSPLHF
TGTGCCAGTAGTAAGGGGCTGGAGAATTCACCCCTCCACTTT
>TRBJ2-3|TRBV6-5|TRBD2|.
CASSYGRGRSDTQYF
TGTGCCAGCAGTTACGGGAGGGGAAGATCAGATACGCAGTATTTT
>TRBJ2-2|TRBV19|TRBD2|.
CASSIKTSPNTGELFF
TGTGCCAGTAGTATAAAGACTAGCCCGAACACCGGGGAGCTGTTTTTT
>TRBJ1-1|TRBV6-5|.|.
CASSYSRKGTTEAFF
TGTGCCAGCAGTTACTCACGTAAGGGGACCACTGAAGCTTTCTTT
>TRBJ2-5|TRBV11-1|TRBD2|.
CASSSLRGVQETQYF
TGTGCCAGCAGCTCTCTACGGGGGGTCCAAGAGACCCAGTACTTC
>TRBJ2-1|TRBV5-1|TRBD2|.
CASSPGGGSYNEQFF
TGCGCCAGCAGCCCTGGCGGGGGTTCCTACAATGAGCAGTTCTTC
>TRBJ2-1|TRBV2|.|.
CASSVVAASYNEQFF
TGTGCCAGCAGTGTTGTAGCGGCATCCTACAATGAGCAGTTCTTC
>TRBJ1-5|TRBV19|.|.
CASSNRHRGSNQPQHF
TGTGCCAGTAGTAACCGACACCGTGGTAGCAATCAGCCCCAGCATTTT
>TRBJ1-6|TRBV5-1|TRBD1|.
CASSPTAGTGNSPLHF
TGCGCCAGCAGCCCGACCGCCGGGACAGGGAATTCACCCCTCCACTTT
>TRBJ1-6|TRBV9|.|few
CASSVGGHAVDSPLHF
TGTGCCAGCAGCGTCGGGGGGCACGCCGTTGATTCACCCCTCCACTTT
>TRBJ2-5|TRBV7-2|TRBD1|.
CASSPQQGFQETQYF
TGTGCCAGCAGCCCCCAACAGGGGTTCCAAGAGACCCAGTACTTC
>TRBJ2-2|TRBV19|.|.
CASTEYGQLNTGELFF
TGTGCCAGCACCGAATACGGACAGCTAAACACCGGGGAGCTGTTTTTT
>TRBJ2-3|TRBV28|TRBD2|.
CASSSGGSADTQYF
TGTGCCAGCAGTTCGGGGGGGTCTGCAGATACGCAGTATTTT
>TRBJ2-3|TRBV2|TRBD2|.
CASRFRGGSSSTDTQYF
TGTGCCAGCAGATTTCGCGGGGGGTCTTCTAGCACAGATACGCAGTATTTT
>TRBJ2-1|TRBV7-2|.|.
CASSLSRNDEQFF
TGTGCCAGCAGCTTAAGTAGGAACGATGAGCAGTTCTTC
>TRBJ1-5|TRBV11-2|TRBD1|.
CASSLDSPDREVSNQPQHF
TGTGCCAGCAGCTTAGATTCCCCGGACAGGGAGGTTAGCAATCAGCCCCAGCATTTT
>TRBJ2-5|TRBV5-1|.|.
CASSLVGWEKETQYF
TGCGCCAGCAGCTTGGTAGGCTGGGAAAAAGAGACCCAGTACTTC
>TRBJ1-5|TRBV19|.|.
CASRGLPNSNQPQHF
TGTGCCAGTCGGGGCCTCCCTAATAGCAATCAGCCCCAGCATTTT
>TRBJ1-1|TRBV5-1|.|.
CASSLRGGPSVNTEAFF
TGCGCCAGCAGCTTGCGGGGGGGCCCCTCAGTTAACACTGAAGCTTTCTTT
>TRBJ2-5|TRBV13|.|.
CASSLIGETQYF
TGTGCCAGCAGCTTAATTGGAGAGACCCAGTACTTC
>TRBJ2-1|TRBV19|TRBD2|.
CASSSLSGGADEQFF
TGTGCCAGTAGTAGTTTAAGCGGGGGGGCAGATGAGCAGTTCTTC
>TRBJ2-2|TRBV4-3|TRBD1|.
CASSPTGGWTGELFF
TGCGCCAGCAGTCCTACAGGGGGCTGGACCGGGGAGCTGTTTTTT
>TRBJ1-2|TRBV5-1|.|once
CASSLAGELLLYTF
TGCGCCAGCAGCTTGGCCGGGGAATTACTTCTCTACACCTTC
>TRBJ1-1|TRBV5-8|TRBD1|.
CASPSVGQGDTEAFF
TGTGCCAGCCCCTCCGTAGGACAGGGTGACACTGAAGCTTTCTTT
>TRBJ2-3|TRBV27|TRBD2|.
CASSLISGAETDTQYF
TGTGCCAGCAGTTTGATCAGCGGGGCCGAAACAGATACGCAGTATTTT
>TRBJ1-1|TRBV6-5|.|.
CATGPYGEAFF
TGTGCCACCGGACCCTACGGTGAAGCTTTCTTT
>TRBJ1-2|TRBV6-6|.|.
CASSWGADYGYTF
TGTGCCAGCAGTTGGGGTGCGGACTATGGCTACACCTTC
>TRBJ1-2|TRBV6-1|TRBD1|once
CASSEGQGGNYGYTF
TGTGCCAGCAGTGAAGGACAGGGGGGGAACTATGGCTACACCTTC
>TRBJ2-2|TRBV30|.|.
CAWARGLDTGELFF
TGTGCCTGGGCCCGGGGGTTGGACACCGGGGAGCTGTTTTTT
>TRBJ2-2|TRBV6-5|.|.
CASSQPGTRTGELFF
TGTGCCAGCAGTCAACCCGGGACTCGAACCGGGGAGCTGTTTTTT
>TRBJ1-5|TRBV7-3|.|.
CASSQGTGNQPQHF
TGTGCCAGCAGCCAAGGGACGGGGAATCAGCCCCAGCATTTT
>TRBJ2-1|TRBV5-4|TRBD2|.
CASSPGGEQFF
TGTGCCAGCAGCCCCGGGGGGGAGCAGTTCTTC
>TRBJ2-4|TRBV7-2|.|.
CASSPFQVPSNIQYF
TGTGCCAGCAGCCCGTTTCAAGTTCCGTCAAACATTCAGTACTTC
>TRBJ1-1|TRBV2|TRBD1|.
CASRLQGAQNTEAFF
TGTGCCAGCAGGCTTCAGGGGGCCCAGAACACTGAAGCTTTCTTT
>TRBJ1-3|TRBV6-5|.|.
CASQRSAGNTIYF
TGTGCCAGCCAACGATCCGCTGGAAACACCATATATTTT
>TRBJ2-5|TRBV24-1|.|few
CATSGSGLGETQYF
TGTGCCACCAGTGGTTCAGGGCTGGGGGAGACCCAGTACTTC
>TRBJ2-3|TRBV9|.|.
CASSVFSASTDTQYF
TGTGCCAGCAGCGTATTTTCCGCTAGCACAGATACGCAGTATTTT
>TRBJ2-3|TRBV3-1/TRBV3-2|.|.
CASSQDIRRQGTDTQYF
TGTGCCAGCAGCCAAGATATAAGAAGGCAGGGCACAGATACGCAGTATTTT
>TRBJ1-2|TRBV9|TRBD1|.
CASSGTGGLAGYTF
TGTGCTAGCAGCGGAACAGGGGGCTTGGCTGGCTACACCTTC